This TCR beta chain was captured in a study of OX40 agonist ivuxolimab in advanced cancers. This CDR3 has 15 residues. The germline V gene has CDR1 MNHNS and CDR2 SASEGT. Germline trimming cut 5 bases from V and 4 bases from J; bases unmatched to any gene: 9. Note on this clone: The antigen is unknown.

Overall study findings and caveats: Researchers report that CD8+ T cells had, on average, more expanded clones than CD4+. Expanded peripheral T cells had an undetermined antigen specificity. Nonresponders included some who also had low normalized T-cell clonal expansion.

The assay was immunoSEQ multiplex PCR, and TCRdb's table has in-frame clones only and misses some. The data show under 80,000 clones, with 90% seen just once and about 1.8% held by the top ten. The chain has TRBV6-1 and TRBJ1-1, with 8 nucleotides matching TRBD1. The sample was CD4+ or CD8+ T cells sorted from blood, taken in a trial of the OX40 agonist ivuxolimab. This TCR was recovered from an adult with an advanced solid tumor such as melanoma, head and neck, liver or kidney cancer. The CDR3 is CASSTISGQGTEAFF. The CDR3 nucleotides read TGTGCCAGCAGTACCATCTCCGGACAGGGCACTGAAGCTTTCTTT.